This T cell receptor beta chain was retrieved from a study of CD8+CD57+ T cells in acquired aplastic anemia. Whole-study findings and limits: Approximately 27 CD8+ CDR3 sequences occurred in both the patients and the controls.

Germline-derived CDR1 and CDR2 are MNHNS and SASEGT. This CDR3 region has 16 residues. V lost 1 base to trimming and J lost 1 base; unmatched junction nucleotides: 1. The template used for profiling TCR beta VDJ and CDR3 was genomic DNA. A single record per CDR3 protein comes from TCRdb applying MiXCR to the reads. This sample yields around 200,000 distinct CDR3 sequences, of which over 40% are seen a single time; 20% belongs to the top ten. This clonotype showed up just a few times. Its antigen is unidentified. All patients picked for sequencing had shown, by flow cytometry, an expansion of CD8+CD57+ cells. With no exception, the patients had severe acquired aplastic anemia.

The sequencing sample was made of sorted CD4+, CD8+, or CD8+CD57+ T cells (not recorded which) from PBMCs. The TCR originated in a human donor with aplastic anemia. The chain recombines TRBV6-1 with TRBJ2-1; the match to TRBD1 covers 10 bases. CDR3 in DNA: TGTGCCAGCAGTGAAGGGGACAGGGGATCCTACAATGAGCAGTTCTTC. Its protein product is CASSEGDRGSYNEQFF.